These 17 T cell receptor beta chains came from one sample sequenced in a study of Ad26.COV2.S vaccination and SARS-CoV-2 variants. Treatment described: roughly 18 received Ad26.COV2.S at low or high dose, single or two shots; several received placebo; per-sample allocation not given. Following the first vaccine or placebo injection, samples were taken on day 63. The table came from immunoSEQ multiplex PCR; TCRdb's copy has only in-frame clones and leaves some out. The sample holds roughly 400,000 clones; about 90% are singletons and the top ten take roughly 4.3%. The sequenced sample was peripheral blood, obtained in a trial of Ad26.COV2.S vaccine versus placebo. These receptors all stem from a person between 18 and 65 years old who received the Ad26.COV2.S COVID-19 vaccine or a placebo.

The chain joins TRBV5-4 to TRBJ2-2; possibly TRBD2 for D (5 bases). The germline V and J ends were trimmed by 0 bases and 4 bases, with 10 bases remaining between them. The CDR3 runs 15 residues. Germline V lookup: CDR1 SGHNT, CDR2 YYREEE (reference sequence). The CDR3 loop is CASSLGSAGTGELFF. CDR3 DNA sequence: TGTGCCAGCAGCTTGGGGTCCGCGGGCACCGGGGAGCTGTTTTTT.

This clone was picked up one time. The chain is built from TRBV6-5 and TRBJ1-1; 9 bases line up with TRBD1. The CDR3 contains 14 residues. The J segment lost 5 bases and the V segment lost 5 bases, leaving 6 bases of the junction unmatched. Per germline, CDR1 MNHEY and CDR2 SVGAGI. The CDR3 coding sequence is TGTGCCAGCAGTCGGGACAGGGTCGTTACTGAAGCTTTCTTT. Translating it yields CASSRDRVVTEAFF.

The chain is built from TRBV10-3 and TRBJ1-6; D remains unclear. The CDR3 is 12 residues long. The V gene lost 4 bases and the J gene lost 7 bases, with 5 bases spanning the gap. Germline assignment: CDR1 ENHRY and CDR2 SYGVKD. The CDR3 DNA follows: TGTGCCATCAGTGGGGAAAATTCACCCCTCCACTTT. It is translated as CAISGENSPLHF.

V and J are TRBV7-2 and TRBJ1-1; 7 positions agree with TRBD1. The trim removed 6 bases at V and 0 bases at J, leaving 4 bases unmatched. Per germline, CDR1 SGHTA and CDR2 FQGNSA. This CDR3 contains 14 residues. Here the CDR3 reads CASRADRVNTEAFF. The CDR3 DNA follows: TGTGCCAGCAGGGCTGACAGGGTGAACACTGAAGCTTTCTTT.

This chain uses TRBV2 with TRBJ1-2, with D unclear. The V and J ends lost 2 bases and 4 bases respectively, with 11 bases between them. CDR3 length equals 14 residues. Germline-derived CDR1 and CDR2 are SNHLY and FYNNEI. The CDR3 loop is CASSELLDGYGYTF. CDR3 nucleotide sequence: TGTGCCAGCAGTGAACTACTTGACGGCTATGGCTACACCTTC.

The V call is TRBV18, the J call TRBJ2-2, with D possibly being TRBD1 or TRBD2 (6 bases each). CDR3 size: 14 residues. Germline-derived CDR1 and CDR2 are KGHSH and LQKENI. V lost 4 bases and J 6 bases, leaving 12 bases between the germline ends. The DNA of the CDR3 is TGTGCCAGCTCACGGGGGGCTTTCGCCGGGGAGCTGTTTTTT. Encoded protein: CASSRGAFAGELFF.

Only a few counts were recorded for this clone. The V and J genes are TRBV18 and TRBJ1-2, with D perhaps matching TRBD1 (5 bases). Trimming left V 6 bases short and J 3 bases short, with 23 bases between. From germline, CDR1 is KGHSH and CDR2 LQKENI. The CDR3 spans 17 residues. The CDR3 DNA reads TGTGCCAGCTCTCCTCTGAGGGACGGATTAAAATACTATGGCTACACCTTC. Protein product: CASSPLRDGLKYYGYTF.

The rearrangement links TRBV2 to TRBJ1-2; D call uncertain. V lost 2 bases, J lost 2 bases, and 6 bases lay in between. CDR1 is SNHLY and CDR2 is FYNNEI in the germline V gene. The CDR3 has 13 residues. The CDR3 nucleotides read TGTGCCAGCAGTGAATACAGAAACTATGGCTACACCTTC. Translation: CASSEYRNYGYTF.

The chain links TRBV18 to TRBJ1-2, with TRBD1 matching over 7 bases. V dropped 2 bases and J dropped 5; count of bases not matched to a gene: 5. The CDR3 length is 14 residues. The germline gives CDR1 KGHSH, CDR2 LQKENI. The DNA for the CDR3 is TGTGCCAGCTCACCAGAGGGGGCAAGTTATGGCTACACCTTC. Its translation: CASSPEGASYGYTF.

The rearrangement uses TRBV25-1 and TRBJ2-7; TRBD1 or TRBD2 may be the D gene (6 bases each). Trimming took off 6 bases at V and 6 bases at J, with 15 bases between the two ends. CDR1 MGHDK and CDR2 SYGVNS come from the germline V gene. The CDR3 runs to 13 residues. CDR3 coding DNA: TGTGCCAGCAGGGCCGGGGGCTGGGGCGAGCAGTACTTC. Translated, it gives CASRAGGWGEQYF.

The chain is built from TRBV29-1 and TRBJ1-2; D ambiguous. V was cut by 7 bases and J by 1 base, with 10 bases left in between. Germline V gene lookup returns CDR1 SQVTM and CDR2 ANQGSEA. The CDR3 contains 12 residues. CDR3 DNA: TGCAGCGGCAGGACGGTTAACTATGGCTACACCTTC. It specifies CSGRTVNYGYTF. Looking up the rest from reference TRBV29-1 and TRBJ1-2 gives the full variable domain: SAVISQKPSRDICQRGTSLTIQCQVDSQVTMMFWYRQQPGQSLTLIATANQGSEATYESGFVIDKFPISRPNLTFSTLTVSNMSPEDSSIYLCSGRTVNYGYTFGSGTRLTVV.

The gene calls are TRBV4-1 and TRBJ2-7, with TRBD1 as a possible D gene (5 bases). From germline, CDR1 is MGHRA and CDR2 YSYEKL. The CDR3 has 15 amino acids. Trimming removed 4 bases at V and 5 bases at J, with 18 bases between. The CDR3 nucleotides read TGCGCCAGCAGCCCCAACCCCAAGGGGATGGACGAGCAGTACTTC. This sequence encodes CASSPNPKGMDEQYF.

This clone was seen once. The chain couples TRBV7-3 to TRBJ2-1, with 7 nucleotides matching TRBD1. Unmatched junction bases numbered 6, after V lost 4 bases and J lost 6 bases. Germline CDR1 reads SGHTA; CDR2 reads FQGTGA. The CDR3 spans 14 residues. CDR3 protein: CASSSTGSGNEQFF. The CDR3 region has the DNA TGTGCCAGCAGCTCGACAGGGTCCGGCAATGAGCAGTTCTTC.

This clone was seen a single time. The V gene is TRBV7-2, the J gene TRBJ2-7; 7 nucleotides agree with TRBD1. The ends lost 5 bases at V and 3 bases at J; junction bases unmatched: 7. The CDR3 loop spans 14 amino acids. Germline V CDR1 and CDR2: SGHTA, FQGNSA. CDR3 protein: CASSASRGHYEQYF. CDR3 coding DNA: TGTGCCAGCAGCGCCTCGAGGGGGCACTACGAGCAGTACTTC.

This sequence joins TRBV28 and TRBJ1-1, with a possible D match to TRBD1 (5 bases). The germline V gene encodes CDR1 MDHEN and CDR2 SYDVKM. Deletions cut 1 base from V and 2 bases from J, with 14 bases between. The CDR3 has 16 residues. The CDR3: CASSLSRQSYNTEAFF. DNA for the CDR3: TGTGCCAGCAGTTTATCTCGACAGAGTTACAACACTGAAGCTTTCTTT.

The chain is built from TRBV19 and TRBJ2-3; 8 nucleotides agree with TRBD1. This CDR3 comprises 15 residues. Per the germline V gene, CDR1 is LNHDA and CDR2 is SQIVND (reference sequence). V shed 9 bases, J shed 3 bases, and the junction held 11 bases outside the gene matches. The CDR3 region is CASEGPGGRTDTQYF. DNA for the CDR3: TGTGCCAGCGAGGGACCAGGGGGCCGAACAGATACGCAGTATTTT.

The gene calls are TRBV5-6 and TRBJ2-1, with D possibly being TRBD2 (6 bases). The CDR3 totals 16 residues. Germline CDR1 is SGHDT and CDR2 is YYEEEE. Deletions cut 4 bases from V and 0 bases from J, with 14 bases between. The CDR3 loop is CASSQTGLISYNEQFF. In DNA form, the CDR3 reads TGTGCCAGCAGCCAGACGGGACTTATCTCCTACAATGAGCAGTTCTTC.